Below are 32 T cell receptor beta chains sequenced from a single sample in a study of OX40 agonist ivuxolimab in advanced cancers. Sequencing was performed with immunoSEQ multiplex PCR; in TCRdb, only in-frame clones are kept and a portion is missing. The data hold more than 45,000 clones, with around 83% observed a single time. Here the sequenced sample was CD4+ or CD8+ T cells sorted from blood, taken in a trial of the OX40 agonist ivuxolimab. These receptor sequences come from an adult with an advanced solid tumor such as melanoma, head and neck, liver or kidney cancer.

This rearrangement joins TRBV7-6 to TRBJ1-2, with no clear D. The CDR3 contains 13 residues. The V gene lost 1 base and the J gene lost 4 bases, with 7 bases spanning the gap. Germline V gives CDR1 SGHVS, CDR2 FNYEAQ. CDR3 protein: CASSLGSGYGYTF. DNA for the CDR3: TGTGCCAGCAGCTTAGGTAGCGGCTATGGCTACACCTTC.

V and J are TRBV19 and TRBJ2-2; the D is unclear. The V end lost 11 bases, the J end lost 4 bases, and 17 bases lay between the germline ends. This CDR3 spans 14 amino acids. Per germline, CDR1 LNHDA and CDR2 SQIVND (reference sequence). CDR3 loop: CASQKLPTTGELFF. The CDR3 region has the DNA TGTGCCTCTCAAAAATTACCCACCACCGGGGAGCTGTTTTTT.

This clone is a singleton in its sample. The CDR3 sequence: CASSLGLRVSYEQYF. CDR3 in DNA: TGTGCCAGCAGCTTAGGACTCAGGGTGTCCTACGAGCAGTACTTC. The rearrangement uses TRBV7-2 and TRBJ2-7, with D maybe TRBD1 (5 bases). CDR1 and CDR2 (germline): SGHTA, FQGNSA. V was cut by 1 base and J by 1 base, with 11 bases left in between. This CDR3 contains 15 residues.

V gene TRBV27 combines with J gene TRBJ1-3; D unresolved. CDR1 MNHEY and CDR2 SMNVEV come from the germline V gene (reference sequence). V lost 3 bases, J lost 2 bases, and 8 bases lay in between. This CDR3 is 14 amino acids long. CDR3 sequence: CASSFSGAGNTIYF. DNA for the CDR3: TGTGCCAGCAGTTTCTCGGGAGCTGGAAACACCATATATTTT.

This chain connects TRBV10-3 to TRBJ1-5; maybe TRBD1 (6 bases). The V gene lost 0 bases and the J gene lost 7 bases, with 13 bases spanning the gap. This CDR3 is built from 15 residues. Per germline, CDR1 ENHRY and CDR2 SYGVKD. The CDR3 DNA sequence: TGTGCCATCAGTGAGTCCCGGGGGGCCAGCCAGCCCCAGCATTTT. Encoded protein: CAISESRGASQPQHF.

This chain connects TRBV7-8 to TRBJ2-7; weak D call: TRBD2 (7 bases). Looked up from germline, CDR1 is SGHVS and CDR2 is FQNEAQ. The germline V and J ends were trimmed by 4 bases and 3 bases, with 16 bases remaining between them. The CDR3 spans 15 residues. The DNA of the CDR3 is TGTGCCAGCAGCTCCCTTGGGGGGGCGAGCTACGAGCAGTACTTC. It yields the protein CASSSLGGASYEQYF. The whole variable domain, filled in from reference TRBV7-8 and TRBJ2-7, reads GAGVSQSPRYKVAKRGQDVALRCDPISGHVSLFWYQQALGQGPEFLTYFQNEAQLDKSGLPSDRFFAERPEGSVSTLKIQRTQQEDSAVYLCASSSLGGASYEQYFGPGTRLTVT.

V gene TRBV29-1 combines with J gene TRBJ2-2; D not resolved. The germline V gene encodes CDR1 SQVTM and CDR2 ANQGSEA. The length of the CDR3 is 13 residues. The CDR3 sequence: CSVSVLLSGELFF. CDR3 DNA sequence: TGCAGTGTATCGGTCCTGTTGTCCGGGGAGCTGTTTTTT.

This chain joins TRBV5-4 and TRBJ2-3; D is ambiguous. V lost 4 bases, J lost 5 bases, and 8 bases lay in between. The germline V gene encodes CDR1 SGHNT and CDR2 YYREEE (reference sequence). The CDR3 totals 12 residues. The CDR3 spells CASSPGGDTQYF. In DNA form, the CDR3 reads TGTGCCAGCAGCCCGGGCGGAGATACGCAGTATTTT.

The chain links TRBV28 to TRBJ2-7; D may be TRBD1 (6 bases). Germline CDR1 MDHEN, CDR2 SYDVKM. This CDR3 region has 14 residues. The V end was cut by 7 bases, the J end by 0 bases, with 13 bases between. The DNA of the CDR3 is TGTGCCAGCAAGAACCGGGACAACTCCTACGAGCAGTACTTC. Translation: CASKNRDNSYEQYF.

The V gene is TRBV7-3, the J gene TRBJ2-3; D is uncertain. This CDR3 region has 14 residues. Germline CDR1 reads SGHTA; CDR2 reads FQGTGA. Trimming left V 5 bases short and J 10 bases short, with 19 bases between. This CDR3 is CASSPNPSRTAQYF. As DNA, the CDR3 is TGTGCCAGCAGCCCCAACCCAAGCCGAACAGCGCAGTATTTT.

V is TRBV5-8 and J is TRBJ2-4; D perhaps matches TRBD1 (5 bases). The ends were cut back, 2 bases at V and 1 base at J, with 22 bases in the middle. Germline V gene data show CDR1 as SGHTS and CDR2 as YDEGEE. The CDR3 spans 19 residues. The CDR3 nucleotides are TGTGCCAGCAGCTTCGGACACTACGCGTTCGACGCGGCCAAAAACATTCAGTACTTC. As protein: CASSFGHYAFDAAKNIQYF.

This clone was detected only a few times. The J gene is TRBJ2-3, the V gene TRBV5-6; 10 bases fit TRBD2. Per germline, CDR1 SGHDT and CDR2 YYEEEE. This CDR3 region has 16 residues. Trimming took 5 bases from V and 4 from J; bases not matched to a gene: 10. The CDR3 here is CASSSGVLAGPDTQYF. In nucleotides, the CDR3 is TGTGCCAGCAGTTCTGGAGTACTAGCGGGACCAGATACGCAGTATTTT.

The J gene is TRBJ1-1, the V gene TRBV15; 8 bases are a match to TRBD1. The CDR3 runs 15 residues. CDR1 is LNHNV, CDR2 YYDKDF, per germline (reference sequence). The ends lost 0 bases at V and 1 base at J; junction bases unmatched: 1. The CDR3: CATSRDQGANTEAFF. The CDR3 DNA sequence: TGTGCCACCAGCAGAGATCAGGGGGCGAACACTGAAGCTTTCTTT.

The chain recombines TRBV27 with TRBJ2-7; D is possibly TRBD1 or TRBD2 (5 bases each). The germline gives CDR1 MNHEY, CDR2 SMNVEV (reference sequence). The CDR3 runs to 12 residues. Trimming took 6 bases from V and 6 from J, leaving 12 bases between them. Here the CDR3 DNA reads TGTGCCAGCAGCAACCGGGGCGGCGAGCAGTACTTC. It is translated as CASSNRGGEQYF.

The rearrangement links TRBV28 to TRBJ1-2, with D possibly being TRBD1 (5 bases). This CDR3 has 13 residues. The germline CDR1 and CDR2 sequences are MDHEN and SYDVKM. V was clipped by 2 bases and J by 6 bases, with 10 bases between them. The CDR3 protein is CASSLKRGDGYTF. In DNA, the CDR3 is TGTGCCAGCAGTTTAAAGAGGGGCGATGGCTACACCTTC.

The chain is built from TRBV7-2 and TRBJ1-5, with TRBD1 matching over 7 bases. Looked up from germline, CDR1 is SGHTA and CDR2 is FQGNSA. V trimming: 1 base; J trimming: 7 bases; junction bases outside the gene matches: 4. This CDR3 is 14 amino acids long. The CDR3 is CASSLEGGGQPQHF. CDR3 bases: TGTGCCAGCAGCTTAGAAGGGGGCGGGCAGCCCCAGCATTTT.

This clone has a handful of counts. The chain employs TRBV5-6 and TRBJ1-4; D is unresolved. The germline V and J ends were trimmed by 0 bases and 6 bases, with 6 bases remaining between them. Per the germline V gene, CDR1 is SGHDT and CDR2 is YYEEEE. This CDR3 region has 13 residues. CDR3 sequence reads: CASSLAGDEKLFF. CDR3 bases: TGTGCCAGCAGCTTGGCCGGGGATGAAAAACTGTTTTTT.

This clone was seen only once. The chain employs TRBV7-9 and TRBJ2-5; D unresolved. In germline, CDR1 is SEHNR, CDR2 FQNEAQ (reference sequence). The V gene lost 1 base and the J gene lost 1 base, with 10 bases spanning the gap. This CDR3 is built from 15 residues. Here the CDR3 reads CASSLVGAGQETQYF. CDR3 in DNA: TGTGCCAGCAGCTTAGTCGGTGCAGGCCAAGAGACCCAGTACTTC.

This rearrangement joins TRBV10-3 to TRBJ1-1; unclear D gene. CDR1 and CDR2 (germline): ENHRY, SYGVKD. V lost 0 bases to trimming and J lost 0 bases, with 8 bases between them. The CDR3 extends over 15 amino acids. As DNA, the CDR3 is TGTGCCATCAGTGAGTCTTATCTGGTGAACACTGAAGCTTTCTTT. It is translated as CAISESYLVNTEAFF.

The V gene is TRBV28, the J gene TRBJ2-7, with TRBD1 identical over 9 bases. CDR3 length: 14 residues. The ends lost 7 bases at V and 5 bases at J; junction bases unmatched: 9. The germline V gene has CDR1 MDHEN and CDR2 SYDVKM. This CDR3 reads CASTHGTGRHEQYF. CDR3 bases: TGTGCCAGCACCCATGGGACAGGGCGGCACGAGCAGTACTTC.

The V and J genes are TRBV29-1 and TRBJ1-1, with D possibly matching TRBD1 (5 bases). Looked up from germline, CDR1 is SQVTM and CDR2 is ANQGSEA. The V end was cut by 4 bases, the J end by 2 bases, with 8 bases between. There are 12 residues in the CDR3. The CDR3 spells CSVGDLNTEAFF. The CDR3 coding sequence is TGCAGCGTTGGGGACCTAAACACTGAAGCTTTCTTT.

This chain's CDR3 is CASSPGAHYGYTF. In DNA form, the CDR3 reads TGTGCCAGCAGCCCGGGGGCCCACTATGGCTACACCTTC. The chain combines TRBV2 with TRBJ1-2; D is perhaps TRBD1 (6 bases). The germline V gene has CDR1 SNHLY and CDR2 FYNNEI. CDR3 length: 13 residues. V was pared by 6 bases and J by 3 bases, with 11 bases between.

The V and J genes are TRBV23-1 and TRBJ2-1; D possibly corresponds to TRBD2 (6 bases). TRBV23-1 is designated an ORF whose function remains uncertain. V lost 0 bases and J lost 0, with 9 bases in between. There are 16 residues in the CDR3. For the CDR3, the DNA is TGCGCCAGCAGTCAATCCTCCGGGGGCTCCTACAATGAGCAGTTCTTC. As protein: CASSQSSGGSYNEQFF.

This chain links TRBV7-2 with TRBJ2-7; D is ambiguous. The V end was cut by 1 base, the J end by 3 bases, with 10 bases between. From germline, CDR1 is SGHTA and CDR2 FQGNSA. The CDR3 extends over 14 amino acids. This CDR3 reads CASSLGPRSYEQYF. CDR3 in DNA: TGTGCCAGCAGCTTAGGCCCCCGGAGCTACGAGCAGTACTTC. Filled out from reference TRBV7-2 and TRBJ2-7, the complete variable domain reads GAGVSQSPSNKVTEKGKDVELRCDPISGHTALYWYRQSLGQGLEFLIYFQGNSAPDKSGLPSDRFSAERTGGSVSTLTIQRTQQEDSAVYLCASSLGPRSYEQYFGPGTRLTVT.

The V and J genes are TRBV7-3 and TRBJ2-2, with TRBD2 as a possible D gene (5 bases). This CDR3 is 16 amino acids long. Deletions cut 5 bases from V and 1 base from J, with 14 bases between. Germline assignment: CDR1 SGHTA and CDR2 FQGTGA. CDR3 coding DNA: TGTGCCAGCAGCAAAACTAGGGTAGAGAACACCGGGGAGCTGTTTTTT. Translating it yields CASSKTRVENTGELFF.

This chain links TRBV9 with TRBJ2-1, with TRBD1 matching over 8 bases. The J segment lost 6 bases and the V segment lost 3 bases, leaving 8 bases of the junction unmatched. The CDR3 has 15 residues. Germline lookup yields CDR1 SGDLS and CDR2 YYNGEE. CDR3 sequence (DNA): TGTGCCAGCAGCGCAGGACAGGGTTTCGGCAATGAGCAGTTCTTC. Its translation: CASSAGQGFGNEQFF.

This sequence joins TRBV19 and TRBJ2-1; the D gene is possibly TRBD1 (5 bases). Germline values: CDR1 LNHDA, CDR2 SQIVND (reference sequence). V was pared by 3 bases and J by 6 bases, with 15 bases between. This CDR3 has 15 residues. CDR3 region: CASSIQAGFVNEQFF. CDR3 DNA sequence: TGTGCCAGTAGTATTCAGGCAGGGTTCGTCAATGAGCAGTTCTTC.

The rearrangement links TRBV7-9 to TRBJ1-1; possible D gene TRBD1, 5 bases. The CDR3 length is 14 residues. Looked up from germline, CDR1 is SEHNR and CDR2 is FQNEAQ (reference sequence). Deletions cut 5 bases from V and 2 bases from J, with 12 bases between. The CDR3, as DNA: TGTGCCAGCAGCCTTGGACACCTCAACACTGAAGCTTTCTTT. This encodes CASSLGHLNTEAFF.

The chain carries TRBV6-1 and TRBJ1-1; TRBD1 might be the D (5 bases). The V and J ends lost 6 bases and 0 bases respectively, with 8 bases between them. Germline-derived CDR1 and CDR2 are MNHNS and SASEGT. The CDR3 has 13 residues. The CDR3 DNA follows: TGTGCCAGCAGAGGACACGTGAACACTGAAGCTTTCTTT. Translated: CASRGHVNTEAFF.

This sequence joins TRBV5-1 and TRBJ2-5; either TRBD1 or TRBD2 may fit D (5 bases each). The germline V and J ends were trimmed by 1 base and 0 bases, with 13 bases remaining between them. Germline assignment: CDR1 SGHRS and CDR2 YFSETQ. CDR3 length equals 16 residues. The CDR3 sequence is CASSLSGPAYQETQYF. CDR3 sequence (DNA): TGCGCCAGCAGCTTGTCGGGGCCAGCGTACCAAGAGACCCAGTACTTC.

The chain combines TRBV2 with TRBJ1-1; D unclear. V shed 1 base and J shed 0 bases, with 9 bases lying between them. The CDR3 totals 15 residues. The germline V gene encodes CDR1 SNHLY and CDR2 FYNNEI. The CDR3 protein is CASSEEGVMNTEAFF. CDR3 DNA sequence: TGTGCCAGCAGTGAAGAGGGAGTAATGAACACTGAAGCTTTCTTT.

The chain has TRBV30 and TRBJ1-5; no definite D call. The germline CDR1 and CDR2 sequences are GTSNPN and SVGIG (reference sequence). The CDR3 has 15 amino acids. V was pared by 0 bases and J by 2 bases, with 11 bases between. The CDR3 loop reads CAWSVGISGNQPQHF. CDR3 bases: TGTGCCTGGAGTGTTGGGATTTCGGGCAATCAGCCCCAGCATTTT.